There are a few counts of the clone carrying this TCR beta chain. Treatment in this sample: preoperative locoregional IRX-2 cytokine immunotherapy. Patients received preoperative, locoregional IRX-2 cytokine immunotherapy in a phase Ib study. This sample stems from a study of preoperative IRX-2 immunotherapy in early breast cancer. The CDR3 sequence is 18 residues long. The V end was cut by 6 bases, the J end by 0 bases, with 18 bases between. Assay used: immunoSEQ multiplex PCR; TCRdb lists only in-frame clones, some missing. Of under 35,000 clones listed, approximately 83% are singletons. V usage is TRBV23-1 and J usage is TRBJ2-6, with a weak D call TRBD1 (5 bases). TRBV23-1 is an open reading frame whose function is uncertain. Sample collection occurred from a patient treated with IRX-2 immunotherapy. The receptor's source is a human donor with breast cancer. The CDR3: CASSQDWGGISGANVLTF. The CDR3 DNA sequence: TGCGCCAGCAGCCAAGATTGGGGCGGTATCTCTGGGGCCAACGTCCTGACTTTC.